These 9 T cell receptor beta chains originate from one sample sequenced in a study of CD8+ T cells in alopecia areata. cDNA serving as the sequencing template came from extracted, reverse transcribed RNA. Clones were read by immunoSEQ multiplex PCR, and TCRdb kept only the in-frame ones, dropping some. The profile shows over 100,000 clones, less than 75% of them singletons. As to treatment: oral pan-JAK inhibitor, 5-10 mg twice daily. The sample in question was CD8+ T cells sorted from blood, obtained at week 24, from a patient treated with tofacitinib. The origin of the receptors is a human donor with alopecia areata.

The chain combines TRBV4-3 with TRBJ1-1, with D possibly TRBD1 on 5 matching bases. The ends were cut back, 5 bases at V and 1 base at J, with 8 bases in the middle. Germline CDR1 and CDR2: LGHNA and YSLEER. The CDR3 totals 13 residues. The CDR3 is CASSYGQNTEAFF. The CDR3 DNA follows: TGCGCCAGCAGCTACGGACAGAACACTGAAGCTTTCTTT.

This clone was observed a few times. The rearrangement links TRBV6-5 to TRBJ1-1, with D perhaps matching TRBD1 (6 bases). V was clipped by 3 bases and J by 4 bases, with 18 bases between them. The CDR3 runs 16 residues. Per germline, CDR1 MNHEY and CDR2 SVGAGI. The CDR3 reads CASSYDHRVSATEAFF. CDR3 bases: TGTGCCAGCAGTTATGATCACAGGGTGAGTGCCACTGAAGCTTTCTTT.

V is TRBV4-1 and J is TRBJ2-3, with 11 bases that match TRBD1. CDR1 is MGHRA, CDR2 YSYEKL, per germline. This CDR3 comprises 17 residues. V dropped 2 bases and J dropped 1; count of bases not matched to a gene: 5. Here the CDR3 DNA reads TGCGCCAGCAGCCAATTGTCGGGACAGGGGGGCACAGATACGCAGTATTTT. Translated, it gives CASSQLSGQGGTDTQYF.

The chain links TRBV7-9 to TRBJ2-7; TRBD1 is a possible D gene (5 bases). There are 15 residues in the CDR3. CDR1 and CDR2 from the germline V gene are SEHNR and FQNEAQ (reference sequence). V lost 10 bases, J lost 4 bases, and 23 bases lay in between. Here the CDR3 reads CATDPPDPGMYEQYF. The CDR3 coding sequence is TGTGCCACCGACCCCCCAGACCCAGGGATGTACGAGCAGTACTTC.

A few counts support this clone. The same CDR3 can be traced to other DNA sequences in this sample. V is TRBV9 and J is TRBJ2-7; D is possibly TRBD2 (6 bases). There are 16 residues in the CDR3. Germline CDR1 reads SGDLS; CDR2 reads YYNGEE. V was clipped by 0 bases and J by 2 bases, with 15 bases between them. The DNA for the CDR3 is TGTGCCAGCAGCGTAGATGGCGGGGCCGATGCCTACGAGCAGTACTTC. Protein product: CASSVDGGADAYEQYF.

The chain links TRBV30 to TRBJ2-2, with TRBD1 as a possible D gene (6 bases). The CDR3 totals 15 residues. The V gene lost 5 bases and the J gene lost 5 bases, with 18 bases spanning the gap. Per the germline V gene, CDR1 is GTSNPN and CDR2 is SVGIG (reference sequence). The CDR3 sequence is CAWSGRVGGTGELFF. CDR3 DNA sequence: TGTGCCTGGTCGGGCCGGGTAGGGGGAACCGGGGAGCTGTTTTTT. The full variable domain, with the rest looked up from reference TRBV30 and TRBJ2-2, is SQTIHQWPATLVQPVGSPLSLECTVEGTSNPNLYWYRQAAGRGLQLLFYSVGIGQISSEVPQNLSASRPQDRQFILSSKKLLLSDSGFYLCAWSGRVGGTGELFFGEGSRLTVL.

This clone came up once. This rearrangement joins TRBV4-2 to TRBJ2-5; D is perhaps TRBD1 or TRBD2 (5 bases each). V lost 0 bases to trimming and J lost 9 bases, with 23 bases between them. The CDR3 totals 17 residues. Germline CDR1 LGHNA, CDR2 YNFKEQ. The CDR3 reads CASSQDPPGPRMGAQYF. The CDR3, as DNA: TGTGCCAGCAGCCAAGACCCACCGGGACCCCGTATGGGGGCCCAGTACTTC.

The chain employs TRBV19 and TRBJ1-5; 8 nucleotides agree with TRBD1. Germline CDR1 and CDR2: LNHDA and SQIVND (reference sequence). The CDR3 covers 14 residues. The J segment lost 3 bases and the V segment lost 9 bases, leaving 7 bases of the junction unmatched. CDR3 sequence (DNA): TGTGCCAGCGCGGACAGGGTGGTCAATCAGCCCCAGCATTTT. Encoded protein: CASADRVVNQPQHF.

The chain combines TRBV18 with TRBJ2-5; tentatively, D is TRBD1 (6 bases). Germline CDR1 is KGHSH and CDR2 is LQKENI. The CDR3 runs to 14 residues. Trimming took off 5 bases at V and 2 bases at J, with 12 bases between the two ends. In DNA, the CDR3 is TGTGCCAGCTCAGGACAGACCCTACAAGAGACCCAGTACTTC. Amino acid sequence: CASSGQTLQETQYF.